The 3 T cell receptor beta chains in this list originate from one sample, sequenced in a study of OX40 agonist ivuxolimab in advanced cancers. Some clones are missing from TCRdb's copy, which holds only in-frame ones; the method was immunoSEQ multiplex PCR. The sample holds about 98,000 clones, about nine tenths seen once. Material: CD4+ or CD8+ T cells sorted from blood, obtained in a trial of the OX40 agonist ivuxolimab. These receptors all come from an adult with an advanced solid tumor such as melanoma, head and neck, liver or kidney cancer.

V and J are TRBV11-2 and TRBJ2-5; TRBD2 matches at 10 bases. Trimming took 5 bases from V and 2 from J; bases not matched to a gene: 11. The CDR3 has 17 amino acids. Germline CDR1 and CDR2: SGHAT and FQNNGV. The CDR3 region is CASSPPGLAVLQETQYF. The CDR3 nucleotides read TGTGCCAGCAGCCCCCCTGGACTAGCGGTGCTTCAAGAGACCCAGTACTTC.

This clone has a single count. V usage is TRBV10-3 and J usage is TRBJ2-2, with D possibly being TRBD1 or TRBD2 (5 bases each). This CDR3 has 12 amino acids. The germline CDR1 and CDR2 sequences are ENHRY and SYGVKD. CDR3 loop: CGSGDGTGELFF. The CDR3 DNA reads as TGTGGGTCCGGGGACGGCACCGGGGAGCTGTTTTTT.

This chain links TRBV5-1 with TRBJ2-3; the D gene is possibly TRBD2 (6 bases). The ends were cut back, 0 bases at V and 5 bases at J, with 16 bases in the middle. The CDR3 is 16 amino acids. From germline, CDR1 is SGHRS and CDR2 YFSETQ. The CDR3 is CASSLAGGMTGDTQYF. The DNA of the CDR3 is TGCGCCAGCAGCTTGGCGGGCGGGATGACCGGAGATACGCAGTATTTT.